This T cell receptor (beta chain) was sequenced for a study of cytomegalovirus exposure and HLA in healthy donors. The primer mix had 60 Vbeta and 13 Jbeta primers. Using immunoSEQ multiplex PCR, the repertoire was profiled, and TCRdb retains in-frame clones only, with some absent. The sample has about 130,000 clones, 70% to 85% seen once; the top ten hold 2% to 3%. The CDR3 runs to 14 residues. Looked up from germline, CDR1 is SGHRS and CDR2 is YFSETQ. Trimming shortened V by 4 bases and J by 2 bases, and 11 bases separated the two germline ends. The sequenced sample consisted of PBMCs. V usage is TRBV5-1 and J usage is TRBJ2-3; D possibly corresponds to TRBD1 (5 bases). The clonotype comes from a man aged 50-59 years in good health and CMV-seronegative. DNA of the CDR3: TGCGCCAGCAGCGGATCGGACAACACAGATACGCAGTATTTT. Its translation is CASSGSDNTDTQYF.